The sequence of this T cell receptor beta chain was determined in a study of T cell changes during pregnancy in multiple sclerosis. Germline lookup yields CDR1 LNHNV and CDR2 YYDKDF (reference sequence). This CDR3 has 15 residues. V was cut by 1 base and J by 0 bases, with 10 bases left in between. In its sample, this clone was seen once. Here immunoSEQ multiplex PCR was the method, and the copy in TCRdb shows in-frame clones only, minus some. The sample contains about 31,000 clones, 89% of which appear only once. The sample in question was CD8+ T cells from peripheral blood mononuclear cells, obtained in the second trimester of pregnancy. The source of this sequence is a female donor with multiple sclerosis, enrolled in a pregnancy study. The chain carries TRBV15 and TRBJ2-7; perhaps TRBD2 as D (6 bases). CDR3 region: CATSRGSGRSYEQYF. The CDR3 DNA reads TGTGCCACCAGCAGAGGTAGCGGTCGCTCCTACGAGCAGTACTTC.